What follows describes a single T cell receptor (beta chain). Its recognized antigen is unknown. No quality values exist for individual bases; no much larger clone is one base distant. The immunoSEQ Assay, a bias-controlled multiplex PCR, was used to amplify TCRbeta CDR3 regions from genomic DNA. Per the authors' processing: The number of nucleated cells in each sample was estimated from the amplification of reference gene primers within the assay. To quantify the absolute abundance of each unique TCRbeta CDR3 rearrangement, sequence reads were collapsed and filtered. For each sample, productive Simpson clonality was calculated as the square root of Simpson's diversity index across productive rearrangements. What TCRdb holds here is the immuneACCESS table cut down to in-frame rearrangements. Part of the clones is not present; checked against another copy, under half of the missing clones reflect an unresolved V gene, and the others are unexplained. The V and J calls and clone size are taken from that table; D and trimming were inferred from the DNA. The sample yields some 190,000 clones; roughly 88% were counted once. About 6% of the sample is held by the ten biggest clonotypes.

Enrolling through a virtual design, the prospective study's participants ranged in age from roughly 18 to 100 years and lived across some 22 United States geographic areas. To assign participants to cohorts, the prospective study relied on clinical history that participants themselves reported in a screening survey and a study questionnaire. Each participant in the prospective study had whole blood, serum and a nasopharyngeal or oropharyngeal swab collected by mobile phlebotomists. Additional blood draws and questionnaires over an approximately two-month period could optionally be provided by prospective study participants. Before DNA extraction, blood samples from the prospective study were shipped at room temperature or frozen. The data were taken from a study of blood T cell repertoires in COVID-19 (dated by TCRdb to the early 2020s). Background for the entire study: The collaborator samples originated in the United States, Italy and Spain and spanned the acute and convalescent phases of COVID-19. The prospective study material was composed of cDNA or gDNA derived from T cells, B-cell-depleted T cells, or PBMCs. Deeply sampled blood TCRbeta repertoires from subjects exposed to, actively infected with, or recovered from COVID-19 were included in the dataset. The repertoires were made available in a free public database intended to serve as a resource for research on the immune response to SARS-CoV-2. Samples were obtained from the ongoing ImmuneRACE study (first 160 participants) and from 1,254 subjects provided by 6 global collaborators. Sample metadata almost always included a de-identified subject ID, COVID-19 status, age in years and sex. Where available, HLA class I and class II types were taken from metadata supplied by the sample provider and were not determined by assay-based typing.

Study-wide findings and limitations: Clinical and demographic metadata were provided uncurated, with the amount varying by source and participant.

This receptor was taken from a man in his forties with acute COVID-19. What was sequenced was PBMCs or T cells enriched from blood (not recorded which).

The DNA sequence reads TGTGCCAGTAGAAGCCTAGCGGGAGCGATGGGAAACACCGGGGAGCTGTTTTTT. Its amino acids are CASRSLAGAMGNTGELFF. The chain uses TRBV19 and TRBJ2-2; the central 10 bases match TRBD2. Clipping removes 6 bases from V and 2 bases from J, with 12 as the unmatched junction base count. CDR1 and CDR2 are drawn from the germline V gene (reference sequence): LNHDA, SQIVND. The CDR3 covers 18 residues, taking in both the cysteine and the phenylalanine. CDR3 DNA is the only sequence kept; it has 54 bases, read in frame from the first base.